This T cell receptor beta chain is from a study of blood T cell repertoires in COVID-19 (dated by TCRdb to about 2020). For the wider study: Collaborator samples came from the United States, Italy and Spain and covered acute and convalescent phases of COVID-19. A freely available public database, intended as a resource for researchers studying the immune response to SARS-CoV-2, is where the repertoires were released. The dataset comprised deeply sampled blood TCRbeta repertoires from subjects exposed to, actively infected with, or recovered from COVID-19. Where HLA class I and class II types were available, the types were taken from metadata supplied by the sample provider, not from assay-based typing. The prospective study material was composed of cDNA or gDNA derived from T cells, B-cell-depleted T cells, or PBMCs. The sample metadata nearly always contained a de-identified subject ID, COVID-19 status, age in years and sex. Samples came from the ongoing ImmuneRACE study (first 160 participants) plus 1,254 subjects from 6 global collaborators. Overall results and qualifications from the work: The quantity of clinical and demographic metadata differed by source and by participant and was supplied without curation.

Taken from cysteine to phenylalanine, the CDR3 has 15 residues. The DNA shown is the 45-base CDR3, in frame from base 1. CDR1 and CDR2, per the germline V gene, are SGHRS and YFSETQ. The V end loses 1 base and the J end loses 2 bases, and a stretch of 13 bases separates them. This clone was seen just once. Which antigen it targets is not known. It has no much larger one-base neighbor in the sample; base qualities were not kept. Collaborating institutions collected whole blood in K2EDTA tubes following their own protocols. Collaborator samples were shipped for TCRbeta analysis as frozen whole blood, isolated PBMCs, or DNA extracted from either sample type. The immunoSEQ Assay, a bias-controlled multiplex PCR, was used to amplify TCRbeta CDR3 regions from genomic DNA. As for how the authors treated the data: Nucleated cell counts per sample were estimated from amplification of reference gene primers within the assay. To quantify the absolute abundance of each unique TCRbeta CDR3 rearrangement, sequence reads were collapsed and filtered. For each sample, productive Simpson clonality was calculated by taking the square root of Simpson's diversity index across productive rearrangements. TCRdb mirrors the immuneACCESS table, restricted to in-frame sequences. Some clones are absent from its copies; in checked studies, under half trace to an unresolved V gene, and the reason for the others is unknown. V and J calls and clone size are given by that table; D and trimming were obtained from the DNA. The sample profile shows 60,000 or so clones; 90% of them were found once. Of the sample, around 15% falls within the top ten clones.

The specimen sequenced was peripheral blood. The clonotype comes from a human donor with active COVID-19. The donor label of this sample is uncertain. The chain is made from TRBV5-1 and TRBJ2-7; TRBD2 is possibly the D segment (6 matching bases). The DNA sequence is TGCGCCAGCAGCTTGCCGCCGGGAGAAGCCTACGAGCAGTACTTC. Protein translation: CASSLPPGEAYEQYF.